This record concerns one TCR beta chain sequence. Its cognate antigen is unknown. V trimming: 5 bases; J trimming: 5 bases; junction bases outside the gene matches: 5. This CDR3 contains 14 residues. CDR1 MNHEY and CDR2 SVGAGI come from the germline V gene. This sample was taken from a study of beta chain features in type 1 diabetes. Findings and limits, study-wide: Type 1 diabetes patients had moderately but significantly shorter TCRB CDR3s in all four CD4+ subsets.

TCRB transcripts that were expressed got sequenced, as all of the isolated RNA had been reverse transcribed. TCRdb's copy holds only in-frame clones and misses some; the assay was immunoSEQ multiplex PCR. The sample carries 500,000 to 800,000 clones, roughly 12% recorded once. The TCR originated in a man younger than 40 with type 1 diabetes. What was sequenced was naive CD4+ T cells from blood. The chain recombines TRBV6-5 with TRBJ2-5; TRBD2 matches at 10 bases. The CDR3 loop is CASSRAGGLETQYF. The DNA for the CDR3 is TGTGCCAGCAGTAGAGCGGGGGGGCTGGAGACCCAGTACTTC.